The entry below describes one T cell receptor beta chain. The antigen remains undetermined. The source of the sample is a study of T cells in Graves' hyperthyroidism and ophthalmopathy. Study results and limitations: Peripheral blood also featured most of the thyroid clonotypes expanded above 0.001.

Amplification targeted TCR beta CDR3 regions from RNA transcripts. First-round RT-PCR of the TCR CDR3 relied on the HTBI primer set. MiXCR, applied by TCRdb to the multiplex PCR reads, yields one record per CDR3 protein. The table has some 490,000 distinct CDR3 sequences, 22% seen once. Patients were excluded because of uncontrolled infection, other autoimmune disease, pregnancy or lactation. Diagnostic decisions used clinical symptoms, serum thyroxine and TRAb, thyroid ultrasound and orbital computed tomography. Fresh peripheral blood, approximately 10 ml, yielded the PBMCs. The CDR3 sequence is 11 residues long. The germline V gene encodes CDR1 GTSNPN and CDR2 SVGIG (reference sequence). Trimming took 0 bases from V and 12 from J, leaving 10 bases between them.

The origin of this receptor is a woman in her 70s with Graves' ophthalmopathy. The sequencing input was blood. J is TRBJ2-3 and V is TRBV30; D ambiguous. In DNA form, the CDR3 reads TGTGCCTGGAGTGTTATTGTCTCACAGTATTTT. Its protein product is CAWSVIVSQYF.